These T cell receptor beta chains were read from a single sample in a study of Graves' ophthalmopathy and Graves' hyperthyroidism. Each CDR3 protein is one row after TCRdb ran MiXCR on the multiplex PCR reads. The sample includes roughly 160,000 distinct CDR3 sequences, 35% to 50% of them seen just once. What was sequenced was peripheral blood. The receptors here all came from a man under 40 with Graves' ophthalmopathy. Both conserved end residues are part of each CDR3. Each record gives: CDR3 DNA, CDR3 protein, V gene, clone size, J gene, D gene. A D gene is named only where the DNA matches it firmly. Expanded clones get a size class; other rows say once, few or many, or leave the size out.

TGTGCCAGCAGCTTAGGCAATAGGCTAGCGCCCTCCTACGAGCAGTACTTC,CASSLGNRLAPSYEQYF,TRBV13,many,TRBJ2-7,NA
TGTGCCAGTAGTATCGGGGACATGAACACTGAAGCTTTCTTT,CASSIGDMNTEAFF,TRBV19,NA,TRBJ1-1,NA
TGTGCCAGCAGTTTTTCCCCCGGGAGGGCCCGGACCGGGGAGCTGTTTTTT,CASSFSPGRARTGELFF,TRBV6-2/TRBV6-3,many,TRBJ2-2,TRBD2
TGTGCCACTCAGGAGGGAGGATCGGACACCATATATTTT,CATQEGGSDTIYF,TRBV24-1,NA,TRBJ1-3,NA
TGCGCCAGCAGTGCAAGCGGGAGGGGAGAGACCCAGTACTTC,CASSASGRGETQYF,TRBV10-2,many,TRBJ2-5,TRBD2
TGTGCCACCAGTGATGCGCGACAGGGGCATAACTATGGCTACACCTTC,CATSDARQGHNYGYTF,TRBV24-1,many,TRBJ1-2,TRBD1
TGTGCCAGCAGTTTACTGTCTAGCGGGGCGGAGGAGCAGTACTTC,CASSLLSSGAEEQYF,TRBV28,many,TRBJ2-7,TRBD2
TGTGCCAGCAGCTTAGAGAGGGGCCTAGCGCTATACGAGCAGTACTTC,CASSLERGLALYEQYF,TRBV11-2,NA,TRBJ2-7,NA
TGTGCCAGCAGTTTATCTGGTCGGCGAGGGGGGAGAAGTATTGCGCAGTACTTC,CASSLSGRRGGRSIAQYF,TRBV27,many,TRBJ2-7,NA
TGTGCCATCAGGGAGACAGGGGTCCAAGAGACCCAGTACTTC,CAIRETGVQETQYF,TRBV10-3,NA,TRBJ2-5,TRBD1
TGTGCCAGCAGTAAAGGACCCACTGAAGCTTTCTTT,CASSKGPTEAFF,TRBV6-2/TRBV6-3,NA,TRBJ1-1,NA
TGTGCCACCAGCAGAGATACAGGGGCAGAGACCCAGTACTTC,CATSRDTGAETQYF,TRBV15,NA,TRBJ2-5,TRBD1
TGTGCCAGCAGTTACTCGAGGGACGGAGGTGGGGGAAACTACGAGCAGTACTTC,CASSYSRDGGGGNYEQYF,TRBV6-2/TRBV6-3,NA,TRBJ2-7,NA
TGTGCCAGCAGTTTAAACGGAAATAATTCACCCCTCCACTTT,CASSLNGNNSPLHF,TRBV28,NA,TRBJ1-6,NA
TGTGCCAGCCAGCGACAGGGCGGTCGTCGGGAGACCCAGTACTTC,CASQRQGGRRETQYF,TRBV12-3/TRBV12-4,many,TRBJ2-5,TRBD1
TGTGCCAGCAGTTCCTCGGACCGGAACACTGAAGCTTTCTTT,CASSSSDRNTEAFF,TRBV12-3/TRBV12-4,NA,TRBJ1-1,NA
TGTGCCAGCAGCTTAGATCGCCAGCCCCAGCATTTT,CASSLDRQPQHF,TRBV7-2,NA,TRBJ1-5,NA
TGTGCCAGCAGTGAAGCGGGGACTAGCGTAGAGACCCAGTACTTC,CASSEAGTSVETQYF,TRBV6-1,once,TRBJ2-5,TRBD2
TGTGCCAGCAGCTTAGCACAGGCGGCTAGCTCCTATAATTCACCCCTCCACTTT,CASSLAQAASSYNSPLHF,TRBV7-9,many,TRBJ1-6,NA
TGTGCCAGCAGTTACCGACCGGACAGCAACTATGGCTACACCTTC,CASSYRPDSNYGYTF,TRBV6-2/TRBV6-3,many,TRBJ1-2,NA
TGCAGCGTTGAAGTCCCAGGGAGCTCCTACGAGCAGTACTTC,CSVEVPGSSYEQYF,TRBV29-1,many,TRBJ2-7,NA
TGTGCCAGCAATGAGCGACTAGCACAAGAGACCCAGTACTTC,CASNERLAQETQYF,TRBV6-2/TRBV6-3,NA,TRBJ2-5,TRBD2
TGTGCCAGCAGTTTCGGACAGGGAGGGTACGAGCAGTACTTC,CASSFGQGGYEQYF,TRBV12-3/TRBV12-4,many,TRBJ2-7,NA
TGTGCCAGCAGCCATACGGGACTAGCGGTAAAGGACGAGCAGTACTTC,CASSHTGLAVKDEQYF,TRBV4-2,NA,TRBJ2-7,TRBD2
TGCAGTGCTAGACCGGGGTTTGAGACCCAGTACTTC,CSARPGFETQYF,TRBV20-1,NA,TRBJ2-5,NA
TGCAGTGCCCGGGGTTTCCAAGAGACCCAGTACTTC,CSARGFQETQYF,TRBV20-1,many,TRBJ2-5,NA
TGTGCCAGCAGTTACACGGGGTTTAACACTGAAGCTTTCTTT,CASSYTGFNTEAFF,TRBV6-2/TRBV6-3,many,TRBJ1-1,NA
TGTGCCAGCAGCGTTGACAGGATTCCCTACGAGCAGTACTTC,CASSVDRIPYEQYF,TRBV28,many,TRBJ2-7,NA
TGTGCCAGCAGTACCCGGACTAGCGGGAAGTACGAGCAGTACTTC,CASSTRTSGKYEQYF,TRBV25-1,many,TRBJ2-7,TRBD2
TGTGCCAGCAGCAAAATTCGACAGGGGGAAAAACTGTTTTTT,CASSKIRQGEKLFF,TRBV28,NA,TRBJ1-4,TRBD1
TGCAGTGCTAGCTACGGCGGGGGAGAGACCCAGTACTTC,CSASYGGGETQYF,TRBV20-1,once,TRBJ2-5,TRBD2
TGTGCCAGCAGTTGGGCTAGCACCACCTACGAGCAGTACTTC,CASSWASTTYEQYF,TRBV12-3/TRBV12-4,NA,TRBJ2-7,NA
TGTGCCAGCAGTTTAGGTGGGGGAGAGACCCAGTACTTC,CASSLGGGETQYF,TRBV28,NA,TRBJ2-5,NA
TGTGCCAGCAGTGAAGAGGGCGGGAGGAGCTCCTACGAGCAGTACTTC,CASSEEGGRSSYEQYF,TRBV2,many,TRBJ2-7,TRBD2
TGTGCCAGCAGTGAGGGGCCCTCGGGGGAGACCCAGTACTTC,CASSEGPSGETQYF,TRBV6-1,many,TRBJ2-5,NA
TGTGCCAGCAGTGACAGGGTATCGGGTAGCTACACCTTC,CASSDRVSGSYTF,TRBV6-1,NA,TRBJ1-2,NA
TGTGCCAGCAGCCCGGACTACCGGGGGACCCAGTACTTC,CASSPDYRGTQYF,TRBV7-2,many,TRBJ2-5,NA
TGTGCCAGCAGTTTATTGTTAGGACAGGGGGCCAAAAACATTCAGTACTTC,CASSLLLGQGAKNIQYF,TRBV12-3/TRBV12-4,many,TRBJ2-4,TRBD1
TGTGCCAGCAGTTATGATCAGGGAGGGGGCACTGAAGCTTTCTTT,CASSYDQGGGTEAFF,TRBV6-2/TRBV6-3,NA,TRBJ1-1,NA
TGTGCCAGCGGGACCAACTATGGCTACACCTTC,CASGTNYGYTF,TRBV28,many,TRBJ1-2,NA
TGTGCCAGCAGTCACCGACAGGGAACGGGCACTGAAGCTTTCTTT,CASSHRQGTGTEAFF,TRBV12-3/TRBV12-4,many,TRBJ1-1,TRBD1
TGTGCCAGCAGCCCGCCCCCTGGGGTAGGGGTTAAGATGTACGAGCAGTACTTC,CASSPPPGVGVKMYEQYF,TRBV9,NA,TRBJ2-7,NA
TGTGCCAGCAGTTCTACGACAGGGCGAGGCCAGCATTTT,CASSSTTGRGQHF,TRBV6-5,once,TRBJ1-5,TRBD1
TGTGCCAGCAGTTACGGGGGCGCGGGCTACGAGCAGTACTTC,CASSYGGAGYEQYF,TRBV6-5,many,TRBJ2-7,NA
TGTGCCTGGAGTGTACGCGTTGGTACTGAAGCTTTCTTT,CAWSVRVGTEAFF,TRBV30,NA,TRBJ1-1,NA
TGCAGCGTTGGTAAGGGACAGCAACAAGAGACCCAGTACTTC,CSVGKGQQQETQYF,TRBV29-1,many,TRBJ2-5,TRBD1
TGTGCCAGCAGCCCATGGAGGGGACAGGGGGCCGTCGGGCAGTACTTC,CASSPWRGQGAVGQYF,TRBV6-1,NA,TRBJ2-7,TRBD1
TGTGCCAGCAGAGGAGGGGATAACTCCTACGAGCAGTACTTC,CASRGGDNSYEQYF,TRBV9,NA,TRBJ2-7,NA